The TCR beta chain under discussion was sequenced for a study of CD8 T cells in acute hepatitis C reinfection. Study-wide results and caveats: Overrepresentation in the naive pool did not explain the preferential TRBV04 and TRBV06 usage seen in all groups.

Time point: naive CD8 control sorted from an acute-time-point sample. This clone came up once. The antigen is undetermined. Germline-derived CDR1 and CDR2 are SGHNT and YYREEE (reference sequence). This CDR3 has 15 amino acids. V was cut by 3 bases and J by 1 base, with 13 bases left in between. Produced via immunoSEQ multiplex PCR; TCRdb's table is partial and in-frame only. The sample includes about 38,000 clones, about 83% of them seen just once. The sample was naive CD8+ T cells from PBMCs. This sequence was found in a man aged 25 to 40 with chronic hepatitis C. V and J are TRBV5-4 and TRBJ1-1; a possible D gene is TRBD1 (5 bases). The CDR3 bases are TGTGCCAGCAGCTGGTCGGCGCAGGGGAACACTGAAGCTTTCTTT. Amino acid sequence: CASSWSAQGNTEAFF.